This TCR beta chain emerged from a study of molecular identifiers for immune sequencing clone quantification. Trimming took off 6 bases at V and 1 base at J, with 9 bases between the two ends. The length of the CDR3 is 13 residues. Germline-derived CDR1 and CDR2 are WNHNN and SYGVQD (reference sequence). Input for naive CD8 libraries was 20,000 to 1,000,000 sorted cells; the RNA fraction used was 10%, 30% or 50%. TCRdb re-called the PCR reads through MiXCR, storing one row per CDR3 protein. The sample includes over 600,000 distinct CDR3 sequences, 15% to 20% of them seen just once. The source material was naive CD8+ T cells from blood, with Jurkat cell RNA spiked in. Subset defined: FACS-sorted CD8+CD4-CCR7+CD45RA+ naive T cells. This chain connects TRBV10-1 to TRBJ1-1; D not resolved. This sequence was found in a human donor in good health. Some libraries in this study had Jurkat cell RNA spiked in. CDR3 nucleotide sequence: TGCGCCAGCAGGGCGGAAGGGAACACTGAAGCTTTCTTT. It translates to CASRAEGNTEAFF.